This TCR beta chain stems from a study of T cell repertoires in cytomegalovirus infection. Each CDR3 protein gets one entry after TCRdb re-called the reads with MiXCR. The table shows more than 110,000 distinct CDR3 sequences, with approximately 30% occurring only once. Of note for this clonotype: The antigen remains undetermined.

The TCR sequence derives from a human donor in good health (CMV status not recorded). Some clones in this sample may be carry-over from other donors' samples. The sequencing here drew on CD8+ T cells from cultured PBMCs, taken from culture after CMV antigen stimulation.

The CDR3: CSAQPDTGGASSSNQPQHF. DNA of the CDR3: TGCAGTGCGCAACCCGATACAGGGGGCGCATCTTCTAGCAATCAGCCCCAGCATTTT. The chain recombines TRBV20-1 with TRBJ1-5; 9 positions agree with TRBD1. CDR3 length: 19 amino acids. Germline assignment: CDR1 DFQATT and CDR2 SNEGSKA (reference sequence). Losses at the gene ends were 6 bases for V and 0 bases for J; bases not matched to a gene: 18.